This T cell receptor (beta chain) derives from a study of OX40 agonist ivuxolimab in advanced cancers. Broader study findings: At 0.1-3.0 mg/kg, partial responders had clonal expansion among the lowest observed. Clones of CD4+ and CD8+ blood T cells grew by week 6 at doses of 0.1 to 3.0 mg/kg.

The CDR3 sequence is 11 residues long. Germline V gives CDR1 LGHNA, CDR2 YSLEER. Trimming cost V 0 bases and J 10 bases, with 4 bases left between them. Blood was sampled at baseline, cycle 4 day 1, and cycle 7 day 1. Sequenced by immunoSEQ multiplex PCR; TCRdb stores in-frame clones only, minus some. The table shows about 80,000 clones, with more than 90% occurring only once. As regards this clone: The antigen remains unidentified.

The sequencing used CD4+ or CD8+ T cells sorted from blood, collected in a trial of the OX40 agonist ivuxolimab. The sequence came from an adult with an advanced solid tumor such as melanoma, head and neck, liver or kidney cancer. The V and J genes are TRBV4-3 and TRBJ1-3; D gene unclear. The CDR3 sequence: CASSQDKTIYF. The CDR3 nucleotides read TGCGCCAGCAGCCAAGATAAGACCATATATTTT.